This T cell receptor beta chain is drawn from a study of PD-1 blockade in classical Hodgkin lymphoma. Study results and caveats: Newly diagnosed and completely responding patients shared comparable baseline diversity.

With no exception, relapse followed autologous stem cell transplantation in all patients, and brentuximab vedotin exposure varied. Classification of best responses gave complete response, partial response or progressive disease. J was trimmed by 4 bases and V by 3 bases; bases with no gene match: 8. Germline V lookup: CDR1 SGHRS, CDR2 YFSETQ. The CDR3 contains 15 residues. Note on this clone: Its cognate antigen is unknown.

TCRdb's copy holds only in-frame clones and misses some; the assay was immunoSEQ multiplex PCR. Among 11,000 or so clones listed, around 83% were seen once. The chain combines TRBV5-1 with TRBJ1-1; 8 bases are shared with TRBD1. The source is a human donor with classical Hodgkin lymphoma. The starting material was peripheral blood mononuclear cells (PBMCs), obtained at baseline. CDR3 sequence (DNA): TGCGCCAGCAGCTCAACGAATACAGGGGGCACTGAAGCTTTCTTT. It translates to CASSSTNTGGTEAFF.